A single sample is the source of the 26 T cell receptor beta chains below, sequenced in a study of T cells in Graves' hyperthyroidism and ophthalmopathy. RNA transcripts gave rise to amplified TCR beta CDR3 regions. RT-PCR in the first round (using the HTBI primer set) targeted the TCR CDR3. From the multiplex PCR reads, TCRdb called clonotypes with MiXCR, one entry per CDR3 protein. This table holds more than 300,000 distinct CDR3 sequences, roughly 17% found once. The sequencing sample was made of blood. These TCRs come from a young woman with Graves' hyperthyroidism that later progressed to Graves' ophthalmopathy.

Ten or more counts support this clonotype. The CDR3 nucleotides are TGCAGCGTTGAACAGGGGGCCTACGAGCAGTACTTC. Amino acid sequence: CSVEQGAYEQYF. This sequence joins TRBV29-1 and TRBJ2-7; 7 positions match TRBD1. Looked up from germline, CDR1 is SQVTM and CDR2 is ANQGSEA. CDR3 size: 12 residues. V gave up 2 bases and J gave up 2 bases; unmatched junction bases: 0.

The chain joins TRBV19 to TRBJ2-1; D is undetermined. The V gene lost 3 bases and the J gene lost 8 bases, with 11 bases spanning the gap. There are 13 residues in the CDR3. Germline values: CDR1 LNHDA, CDR2 SQIVND (reference sequence). CDR3 in DNA: TGTGCCAGTAGTATTAGTCGTGGGGATGAGCAGTTCTTC. It encodes CASSISRGDEQFF.

This clonotype was counted many times. The J gene is TRBJ1-2, the V gene TRBV24-1, with no clear D. The V end lost 1 base, the J end lost 4 bases, and 9 bases lay between the germline ends. CDR3 length: 14 amino acids. From germline, CDR1 is KGHDR and CDR2 SFDVKD. The CDR3 is CATSDFNTGYGYTF. The CDR3 nucleotides are TGTGCCACCAGTGATTTTAATACGGGCTATGGCTACACCTTC.

This clonotype was recorded a few times. The chain has TRBV6-1 and TRBJ2-3; D uncertain. Trimming removed 7 bases at V and 2 bases at J, with 13 bases between. The CDR3 has 14 residues. Germline V lookup: CDR1 MNHNS, CDR2 SASEGT. Here the CDR3 reads CASNDRVFTDTQYF. The CDR3, as DNA: TGTGCCAGCAATGACCGGGTATTCACAGATACGCAGTATTTT.

Ten or more counts support this clonotype. The CDR3: CASSRGNVGDTEAFF. The CDR3 nucleotides are TGTGCCAGCAGTCGGGGCAATGTGGGGGACACTGAAGCTTTCTTT. This rearrangement joins TRBV12-3 or TRBV12-4 to TRBJ1-1, with D maybe TRBD1 (5 bases). The CDR3 is 15 residues long. V was trimmed by 5 bases and J by 3 bases, leaving 16 bases between them.

This clonotype was counted many times. The chain carries TRBV5-5 and TRBJ1-5; 9 bases fit TRBD1. Looked up from germline, CDR1 is SGHKS and CDR2 is YYEKEE (reference sequence). V trimming: 0 bases; J trimming: 0 bases; junction bases outside the gene matches: 10. The length of the CDR3 is 19 residues. For the CDR3, the DNA is TGTGCCAGCAGCTTGGTACTCTTGGACAGGGGACCTAGCAATCAGCCCCAGCATTTT. It codes for CASSLVLLDRGPSNQPQHF.

This clonotype was picked up many times. V usage is TRBV2 and J usage is TRBJ2-3; 8 bases fit TRBD1. V gave up 7 bases and J gave up 1 base; unmatched junction bases: 1. CDR1 is SNHLY, CDR2 FYNNEI, per germline. This CDR3 is 13 amino acids long. The CDR3 region has the DNA TGTGCCAGCAAGGACAGGGGCACAGATACGCAGTATTTT. Translated: CASKDRGTDTQYF. The full variable domain, rest sourced from reference TRBV2 and TRBJ2-3, is EPEVTQTPSHQVTQMGQEVILRCVPISNHLYFYWYRQILGQKVEFLVSFYNNEISEKSEIFDDQFSVERPDGSNFTLKIRSTKLEDSAMYFCASKDRGTDTQYFGPGTRLTVL.

Of note for this clonotype: Because the CDR3's place on the DNA is in doubt, the DNA is left out and the CDR3 is given as listed by TCRdb. The chain uses TRBV15 and TRBJ1-1; the D call of TRBD1 is as the table states it, not checked on the DNA. Inclusive of both ends, the CDR3 amounts to 24 amino acids. Germline lookup yields CDR1 LNHNV and CDR2 YYDKDF (reference sequence). The CDR3 spells CATSRVDTCSFLWTRHQTHLEAFF.

In its sample, this clonotype was seen a few times. The chain links TRBV2 to TRBJ2-2; the match to TRBD2 covers 7 bases. This CDR3 is built from 12 residues. Trimming removed 10 bases from V and 5 bases from J; junction bases left unmatched: 4. Germline loops: CDR1 SNHLY, CDR2 FYNNEI. The DNA of the CDR3 is TGTGCCACCATCGGGGGGACCGGGGAGCTGTTTTTT. Amino acid sequence: CATIGGTGELFF.

This clonotype was observed at least ten times. V is TRBV2 and J is TRBJ2-2, with a tentative D call TRBD1 (6 bases). CDR1 and CDR2 (germline): SNHLY, FYNNEI. The germline V and J ends were trimmed by 10 bases and 6 bases, with 15 bases remaining between them. This CDR3 region has 13 residues. The CDR3 is CATQTGGSGELFF. The CDR3 DNA follows: TGTGCCACCCAGACAGGCGGCTCCGGGGAGCTGTTTTTT.

The chain is built from TRBV29-1 and TRBJ2-7, with 8 bases identical to TRBD1. Germline trimming cut 6 bases from V and 3 bases from J; bases unmatched to any gene: 13. CDR1 is SQVTM, CDR2 ANQGSEA, per germline. This CDR3 is built from 15 residues. CDR3 loop: CSVWVDRGIIYEQYF. For the CDR3, the DNA is TGCAGCGTATGGGTCGACAGGGGTATTATCTACGAGCAGTACTTC.

At least ten counts were recorded for this clonotype. CDR3 residues: CASSLGGLAGYEQFF. CDR3 nucleotides: TGCGCCAGCAGCTTGGGAGGACTAGCGGGTTATGAGCAGTTCTTC. The rearrangement links TRBV5-1 to TRBJ2-1; TRBD2 matches 11 bases. The germline gives CDR1 SGHRS, CDR2 YFSETQ. Unmatched junction bases numbered 4, after V lost 0 bases and J lost 8 bases. The CDR3 is 15 residues long.

V and J are TRBV19 and TRBJ1-3; maybe TRBD1 (5 bases). This CDR3 is built from 15 residues. Germline V gene lookup returns CDR1 LNHDA and CDR2 SQIVND (reference sequence). V was trimmed by 2 bases and J by 4 bases, leaving 12 bases between them. This CDR3 is CASSIFWGSGNTIYF. The DNA for the CDR3 is TGTGCCAGTAGTATATTCTGGGGGAGCGGAAACACCATATATTTT.

The table lists this clonotype with many counts. This rearrangement joins TRBV19 to TRBJ1-2, with a tentative D call TRBD1 (6 bases). V lost 10 bases and J lost 4, with 19 bases in between. This CDR3 has 14 amino acids. Germline values: CDR1 LNHDA, CDR2 SQIVND (reference sequence). Here the CDR3 DNA reads TGTGCCACAAAAAAGGACAGTTCTTCCTATGGCTACACCTTC. Its protein product is CATKKDSSSYGYTF. The entire variable domain, with the rest obtained from reference TRBV19 and TRBJ1-2, is as follows: DGGITQSPKYLFRKEGQNVTLSCEQNLNHDAMYWYRQDPGQGLRLIYYSQIVNDFQKGDIAEGYSVSREKKESFPLTVTSAQKNPTAFYLCATKKDSSSYGYTFGSGTRLTVV.

This chain connects TRBV7-9 to TRBJ1-2, with a tentative D call TRBD1 (5 bases). Germline V CDR1 and CDR2: SEHNR, FQNEAQ (reference sequence). Trimming left V 3 bases short and J 5 bases short, with 10 bases between. There are 13 residues in the CDR3. CDR3 nucleotides: TGTGCCAGCAGCTTGGTCAGGGAGTATGGCTACACCTTC. Amino acid sequence: CASSLVREYGYTF.

V and J are TRBV19 and TRBJ1-5, with no clear D. V lost 5 bases and J lost 2, with 7 bases in between. Germline V lookup: CDR1 LNHDA, CDR2 SQIVND (reference sequence). This CDR3 region has 13 residues. The CDR3 here is CASSQIGNQPQHF. CDR3 nucleotide sequence: TGTGCCAGTAGTCAGATCGGCAATCAGCCCCAGCATTTT.

The chain carries TRBV19 and TRBJ1-2, with D possibly TRBD1 on 5 matching bases. V was cut by 6 bases and J by 8 bases, with 22 bases left in between. The CDR3 is made up of 15 amino acids. The V gene's germline CDR1 is LNHDA and CDR2 SQIVND (reference sequence). For the CDR3, the DNA is TGTGCCAGTAGAAGAGAGGGACGAAGTCGTACCGGCTACACCTTC. Translating gives CASRREGRSRTGYTF.

V gene TRBV19 combines with J gene TRBJ2-7; TRBD2 aligns across 8 bases. The germline gives CDR1 LNHDA, CDR2 SQIVND (reference sequence). J was trimmed by 7 bases and V by 6 bases; bases with no gene match: 11. CDR3 size: 14 residues. This CDR3 reads CASSLAGGGKEQYF. In DNA form, the CDR3 reads TGTGCCAGTAGCTTGGCGGGAGGAGGCAAAGAGCAGTACTTC.

In its sample, this clonotype was seen many times. The chain joins TRBV7-8 to TRBJ1-1; D gene unclear. Germline V CDR1 and CDR2: SGHVS, FQNEAQ. The length of the CDR3 is 14 residues. Trimming pared 3 bases from V and 1 base from J, leaving 9 bases between. The CDR3 DNA reads TGTGCCAGCAGCTTGGGGTATTCGAACACTGAAGCTTTCTTT. Residues: CASSLGYSNTEAFF.

This clonotype was counted a few times. This rearrangement joins TRBV20-1 to TRBJ2-1, with D perhaps matching TRBD1 or TRBD2 (5 bases each). The length of the CDR3 is 14 residues. The V end was cut by 6 bases, the J end by 8 bases, with 20 bases between. From germline, CDR1 is DFQATT and CDR2 SNEGSKA (reference sequence). The CDR3 nucleotides read TGCAGTGCAACCTCCGGGACCCCCGGCTATGAGCAGTTCTTC. Encoded protein: CSATSGTPGYEQFF.

This clonotype was picked up many times. This chain connects TRBV5-1 to TRBJ2-5; 7 nucleotides line up with TRBD2. Germline values: CDR1 SGHRS, CDR2 YFSETQ. There are 17 residues in the CDR3. The V segment lost 5 bases and the J segment 3 bases; nucleotides outside the gene matches: 16. CDR3 DNA: TGCGCCAGCAGGTTTATAGGTCCTAGCCGGGAGGAAGAGACCCAGTACTTC. As protein: CASRFIGPSREEETQYF. The full variable domain, rest sourced from reference TRBV5-1 and TRBJ2-5, is KAGVTQTPRYLIKTRGQQVTLSCSPISGHRSVSWYQQTPGQGLQFLFEYFSETQRNKGNFPGRFSGRQFSNSRSEMNVSTLELGDSALYLCASRFIGPSREEETQYFGPGTRLLVL.

V gene TRBV10-3 combines with J gene TRBJ2-7, with D maybe TRBD2 (5 bases). Germline values: CDR1 ENHRY, CDR2 SYGVKD. This CDR3 comprises 14 residues. V was trimmed by 0 bases and J by 2 bases, leaving 8 bases between them. The CDR3 loop is CAISESVATYEQYF. The DNA of the CDR3 is TGTGCCATCAGTGAGTCTGTAGCGACCTACGAGCAGTACTTC.

This clonotype was observed many times. The chain links TRBV28 to TRBJ1-1; tentatively, D is TRBD1 (5 bases). Germline CDR1 is MDHEN and CDR2 is SYDVKM. V lost 5 bases to trimming and J lost 5 bases, with 18 bases between them. CDR3 size: 15 residues. The CDR3 protein is CASSPFRDSETEAFF. For the CDR3, the DNA is TGTGCCAGCAGTCCCTTCAGGGATTCTGAGACTGAAGCTTTCTTT.

This clonotype has at least ten counts. The chain uses TRBV6-2 or TRBV6-3 and TRBJ1-1; maybe TRBD1 (5 bases). V lost 2 bases and J 2 bases, leaving 12 bases between the germline ends. The germline gives CDR1 MNHEY, CDR2 SVGEGT. The CDR3 loop spans 15 amino acids. The CDR3: CASSYVAGGNTEAFF. CDR3 coding DNA: TGTGCCAGCAGTTACGTAGCGGGGGGAAACACTGAAGCTTTCTTT.

This clonotype occurred many times. The genes are TRBV11-3 and TRBJ2-5; D is possibly TRBD1 or TRBD2 (5 bases each). Germline V gene data show CDR1 as SGHNT and CDR2 as YENEEA. V was clipped by 5 bases and J by 0 bases, with 10 bases between them. The CDR3 totals 14 residues. The CDR3 nucleotides read TGTGCCAGCAGCACGGGACGGAACCAAGAGACCCAGTACTTC. As protein: CASSTGRNQETQYF. Variable domain in full (rest from reference TRBV11-3 and TRBJ2-5): EAGVVQSPRYKIIEKKQPVAFWCNPISGHNTLYWYLQNLGQGPELLIRYENEEAVDDSQLPKDRFSAERLKGVDSTLKIQPAELGDSAVYLCASSTGRNQETQYFGPGTRLLVL.

This clonotype was recorded at least ten times. J is TRBJ1-1 and V is TRBV5-1; TRBD1 matches at 8 bases. The CDR3 runs to 16 residues. Germline loops: CDR1 SGHRS, CDR2 YFSETQ. The V segment lost 1 base and the J segment 1 base; nucleotides outside the gene matches: 6. CDR3 protein: CASSLRAGGQNTEAFF. The CDR3 region has the DNA TGCGCCAGCAGCTTGAGGGCAGGGGGCCAGAACACTGAAGCTTTCTTT.